These 14 T cell receptor beta chains originate from one sample sequenced in a study of blood T cell repertoires in COVID-19. Here immunoSEQ multiplex PCR was the method, and the copy in TCRdb shows in-frame clones only, minus some. Of 250,000 to 350,000 clones listed, around 85% are singletons. The sequencing input was PBMCs or T cells enriched from blood (not recorded which). The origin of the receptors is a woman aged 40 to 49 who had recovered from COVID-19.

This clone was observed a single time. The rearrangement links TRBV20-1 to TRBJ2-7, with D possibly matching TRBD2 (5 bases). Germline values: CDR1 DFQATT, CDR2 SNEGSKA (reference sequence). V lost 3 bases to trimming and J lost 0 bases, with 18 bases between them. The CDR3 runs to 16 residues. CDR3 protein: CSASGDYLAPSYEQYF. The CDR3 DNA reads as TGCAGTGCTAGTGGAGACTACCTCGCCCCCTCCTACGAGCAGTACTTC.

J is TRBJ2-3 and V is TRBV7-2; tentatively, D is TRBD2 (6 bases). The length of the CDR3 is 15 residues. Germline assignment: CDR1 SGHTA and CDR2 FQGNSA. Trimming pared 1 base from V and 7 bases from J, leaving 15 bases between. CDR3 DNA sequence: TGTGCCAGCAGCTTAGAACTAGCAGGTCGTTATACGCAGTATTTT. Translation gives CASSLELAGRYTQYF.

J is TRBJ2-2 and V is TRBV7-9; the match to TRBD2 covers 10 bases. Germline-derived CDR1 and CDR2 are SEHNR and FQNEAQ (reference sequence). This CDR3 region has 17 residues. V lost 3 bases, J lost 1 base, and 5 bases stayed unmatched. The CDR3 nucleotides are TGTGCCAGCAGCTTGCTAGGGACTAGCGTGAACACCGGGGAGCTGTTTTTT. Translating gives CASSLLGTSVNTGELFF.

The chain is built from TRBV19 and TRBJ2-5; 8 positions agree with TRBD2. The V gene end was trimmed by 6 bases and the J gene end by 4 bases; junction bases not matched to a gene: 13. Germline CDR1 LNHDA, CDR2 SQIVND (reference sequence). This CDR3 has 16 residues. In DNA, the CDR3 is TGTGCCAGTAGCTCGGGTAGCGGGAACGTCCGAGAGACCCAGTACTTC. This codes for CASSSGSGNVRETQYF. The whole variable domain, remainder taken from reference TRBV19 and TRBJ2-5, is DGGITQSPKYLFRKEGQNVTLSCEQNLNHDAMYWYRQDPGQGLRLIYYSQIVNDFQKGDIAEGYSVSREKKESFPLTVTSAQKNPTAFYLCASSSGSGNVRETQYFGPGTRLLVL.

V and J are TRBV5-1 and TRBJ2-1, with unresolved D. The CDR3 extends over 17 amino acids. V was clipped by 4 bases and J by 1 base, with 18 bases between them. The germline V gene has CDR1 SGHRS and CDR2 YFSETQ. The CDR3 is CASSVEMVRESYNEQFF. In DNA form, the CDR3 reads TGCGCCAGCAGCGTGGAAATGGTTAGAGAGTCCTACAATGAGCAGTTCTTC.

This clone appeared once. This sequence joins TRBV7-6 and TRBJ1-1; D gene ambiguous. CDR1 is SGHVS and CDR2 is FNYEAQ in the germline V gene. V lost 6 bases and J 7 bases, leaving 12 bases between the germline ends. The CDR3 has 12 residues. The CDR3 nucleotides are TGTGCCAGCAGTAAGATTAGTGGTGAAGCTTTCTTT. Translation gives CASSKISGEAFF.

V gene TRBV28 combines with J gene TRBJ2-7; a possible D gene is TRBD2 (6 bases). Germline CDR1 MDHEN, CDR2 SYDVKM. V dropped 2 bases and J dropped 7 bases, with 18 bases sitting between them. This CDR3 spans 15 amino acids. CDR3 coding DNA: TGTGCCAGCAGTTTAGGGTCGACTAGTCTAACGGAGCAGTACTTC. Residues: CASSLGSTSLTEQYF.

V and J are TRBV4-3 and TRBJ1-3, with D possibly being TRBD1 (6 bases). The V end was cut by 4 bases, the J end by 0 bases, with 10 bases between. CDR1 and CDR2 (germline): LGHNA, YSLEER. The CDR3 consists of 15 residues. The CDR3 nucleotides are TGCGCCAGCAGCCCCATGGACAGCTCTGGAAACACCATATATTTT. This sequence encodes CASSPMDSSGNTIYF.

This clone was counted between two and nine times. The chain recombines TRBV27 with TRBJ2-7; 8 bases match TRBD1. The J segment lost 0 bases and the V segment lost 6 bases, leaving 4 bases of the junction unmatched. Germline lookup yields CDR1 MNHEY and CDR2 SMNVEV (reference sequence). The CDR3 has 14 amino acids. In nucleotides, the CDR3 is TGTGCCAGCAGGCGACAGGGGACCTCCTACGAGCAGTACTTC. Translation gives CASRRQGTSYEQYF.

J is TRBJ2-3 and V is TRBV6-2 or TRBV6-3; TRBD2 might be the D (7 bases). V lost 5 bases and J 6 bases, leaving 15 bases between the germline ends. This CDR3 comprises 14 residues. In germline, CDR1 is MNHEY, CDR2 SVGEGT. As DNA, the CDR3 is TGTGCCAGCAGTACCTCGGGGGGCCCGGATACGCAGTATTTT. As protein: CASSTSGGPDTQYF.

V gene TRBV28 combines with J gene TRBJ1-2; 9 bases align to TRBD1. The germline V gene has CDR1 MDHEN and CDR2 SYDVKM. V gave up 4 bases and J gave up 2 bases; unmatched junction bases: 5. There are 15 residues in the CDR3. The CDR3 DNA reads as TGTGCCAGCAGTTCCCTACAGGGGGCGAACTATGGCTACACCTTC. Translating gives CASSSLQGANYGYTF.

This clone was seen just once. V gene TRBV28 combines with J gene TRBJ1-4; 9 bases match TRBD1. V gave up 5 bases and J gave up 7 bases; unmatched junction bases: 14. CDR1 MDHEN and CDR2 SYDVKM come from the germline V gene. CDR3 length equals 17 residues. Here the CDR3 DNA reads TGTGCCAGCAGTGCCGGGACAGGGAGGTCTTCGGCTGAAAAACTGTTTTTT. Translating gives CASSAGTGRSSAEKLFF.

The gene calls are TRBV28 and TRBJ2-1; 12 nucleotides agree with TRBD2. This CDR3 contains 15 residues. After removal of 8 bases from V and 6 bases from J, the junction contained 8 bases not matched to a gene. Germline V gene lookup returns CDR1 MDHEN and CDR2 SYDVKM. CDR3 sequence (DNA): TGTGCCAGCCCCCCTTCTAGCGGGAGGGCCAATGAGCAGTTCTTC. Amino acid sequence: CASPPSSGRANEQFF.

This clone was observed a few times. This rearrangement joins TRBV11-2 to TRBJ1-1; a possible D gene is TRBD1 (6 bases). V gave up 0 bases and J gave up 1 base, with 15 bases separating them. There are 17 residues in the CDR3. In germline, CDR1 is SGHAT, CDR2 FQNNGV. CDR3 sequence: CASSLDDPTGTNTEAFF. Here the CDR3 DNA reads TGTGCCAGCAGCTTAGATGACCCTACAGGGACGAACACTGAAGCTTTCTTT.